These 5 T cell receptor beta chains share one sample of origin, sequenced in a study of cytomegalovirus exposure and HLA in healthy donors. This PCR relied on a set of 60 Vbeta primers and 13 Jbeta primers. TCRdb's table, derived via immunoSEQ multiplex PCR, lists solely in-frame clones and lacks some. Among roughly 130,000 clones, around 79% were seen once, and the ten largest hold around 2.1%. The sequenced sample consisted of PBMCs. The receptors come from a middle-aged woman in good health and CMV-seropositive.

V is TRBV7-2 and J is TRBJ2-1; 9 bases fit TRBD2. Germline V gene data show CDR1 as SGHTA and CDR2 as FQGNSA. This CDR3 has 14 residues. V dropped 5 bases and J dropped 6; count of bases not matched to a gene: 5. In DNA, the CDR3 is TGTGCCAGCAGCCCGGGACTAGCCCCCAATGAGCAGTTCTTC. Protein sequence: CASSPGLAPNEQFF. The variable domain in full, completed from reference TRBV7-2 and TRBJ2-1, reads GAGVSQSPSNKVTEKGKDVELRCDPISGHTALYWYRQSLGQGLEFLIYFQGNSAPDKSGLPSDRFSAERTGGSVSTLTIQRTQQEDSAVYLCASSPGLAPNEQFFGPGTRLTVL.

In DNA, the CDR3 is TGTGCCACCAGCACGCCTCGACCGGGGAACAATCAGCCCCAGCATTTT. It encodes CATSTPRPGNNQPQHF. V is TRBV15 and J is TRBJ1-5, with D unclear. Between the trimmed V and J ends, which lost 4 bases and 3 bases, there was a span of 16 bases. CDR3 length: 16 amino acids. CDR1 is LNHNV, CDR2 YYDKDF, per germline (reference sequence).

The CDR3 loop reads CASSFDGYEQYF. The CDR3 DNA reads as TGTGCCAGCAGCTTCGACGGGTACGAGCAGTACTTC. The V call is TRBV7-2, the J call TRBJ2-7; D is uncertain. Trimming removed 3 bases at V and 4 bases at J, with 7 bases between. This CDR3 spans 12 amino acids. Germline assignment: CDR1 SGHTA and CDR2 FQGNSA. Variable domain in full (rest from reference TRBV7-2 and TRBJ2-7): GAGVSQSPSNKVTEKGKDVELRCDPISGHTALYWYRQSLGQGLEFLIYFQGNSAPDKSGLPSDRFSAERTGGSVSTLTIQRTQQEDSAVYLCASSFDGYEQYFGPGTRLTVT.

The chain combines TRBV5-6 with TRBJ1-4; 7 nucleotides match TRBD1. From germline, CDR1 is SGHDT and CDR2 YYEEEE. V was clipped by 8 bases and J by 11 bases; unmatched bases: 9. CDR3 length equals 12 residues. CDR3 loop: CASKQTGEKLFF. As DNA, the CDR3 is TGTGCCAGTAAGCAAACAGGGGAGAAACTGTTTTTT.

This chain joins TRBV25-1 and TRBJ2-3; 12 bases align to TRBD2. The CDR3 loop spans 16 amino acids. Germline trimming cut 2 bases from V and 2 bases from J; bases unmatched to any gene: 2. Germline V gene data show CDR1 as MGHDK and CDR2 as SYGVNS. The CDR3 DNA reads TGTGCCAGCAGTGAAGGGACTAGCGGGTACACAGATACGCAGTATTTT. Its protein is CASSEGTSGYTDTQYF.